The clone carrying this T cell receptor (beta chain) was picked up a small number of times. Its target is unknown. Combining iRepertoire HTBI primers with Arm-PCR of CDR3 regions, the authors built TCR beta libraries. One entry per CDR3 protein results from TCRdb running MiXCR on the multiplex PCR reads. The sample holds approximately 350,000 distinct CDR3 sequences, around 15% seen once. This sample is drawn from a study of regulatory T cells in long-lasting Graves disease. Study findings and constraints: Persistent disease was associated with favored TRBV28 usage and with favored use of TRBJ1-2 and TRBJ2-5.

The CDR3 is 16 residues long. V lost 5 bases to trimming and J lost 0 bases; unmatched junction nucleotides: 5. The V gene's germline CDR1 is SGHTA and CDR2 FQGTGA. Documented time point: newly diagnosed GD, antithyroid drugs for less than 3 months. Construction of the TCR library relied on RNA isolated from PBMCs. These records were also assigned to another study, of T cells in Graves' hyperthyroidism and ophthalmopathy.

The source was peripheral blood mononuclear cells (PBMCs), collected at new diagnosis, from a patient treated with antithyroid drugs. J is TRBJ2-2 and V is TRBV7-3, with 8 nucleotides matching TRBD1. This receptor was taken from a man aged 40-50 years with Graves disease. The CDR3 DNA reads TGTGCCAGCAGCCCAACAGGGGGGACGAACACCGGGGAGCTGTTTTTT. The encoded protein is CASSPTGGTNTGELFF.